The next 14 T cell receptor beta chains were all read from a single sample in a study of OX40 agonist ivuxolimab in advanced cancers. Repertoires were generated with immunoSEQ multiplex PCR, while TCRdb's copy carries only in-frame clones and drops some. The top ten hold 3.5% to 5% of the sample, which has about 60,000 clones, approximately 90% seen once. Source: CD4+ or CD8+ T cells sorted from blood, taken in a trial of the OX40 agonist ivuxolimab. The source is an adult with an advanced solid tumor such as melanoma, head and neck, liver or kidney cancer.

V gene TRBV11-3 combines with J gene TRBJ2-2; D call uncertain. Between the trimmed V and J ends, which lost 0 bases and 0 bases, there was a span of 5 bases. CDR3 size: 15 residues. In germline, CDR1 is SGHNT, CDR2 YENEEA. The CDR3 sequence is CASSLDGANTGELFF. The CDR3 nucleotides are TGTGCCAGCAGCTTAGATGGGGCGAACACCGGGGAGCTGTTTTTT. The full variable domain, completed using reference TRBV11-3 and TRBJ2-2, is EAGVVQSPRYKIIEKKQPVAFWCNPISGHNTLYWYLQNLGQGPELLIRYENEEAVDDSQLPKDRFSAERLKGVDSTLKIQPAELGDSAVYLCASSLDGANTGELFFGEGSRLTVL.

V usage is TRBV11-1 and J usage is TRBJ2-7; D possibly corresponds to TRBD2 (6 bases). The CDR3 loop spans 16 amino acids. Germline CDR1 SGHAT, CDR2 FQDESV (reference sequence). Trimming cost V 1 base and J 2 bases, with 15 bases left between them. The CDR3: CASSLEGQTGAYEQYF. The CDR3 bases are TGTGCCAGCAGCTTAGAGGGCCAGACGGGAGCCTACGAGCAGTACTTC.

The V and J genes are TRBV7-3 and TRBJ2-3, with 7 nucleotides matching TRBD2. The CDR3 covers 14 residues. V was pared by 6 bases and J by 0 bases, with 3 bases of the junction left unmatched. CDR1 is SGHTA and CDR2 is FQGTGA in the germline V gene. The CDR3 coding sequence is TGTGCCAGCAGGAGCGGGGTGAGCACAGATACGCAGTATTTT. As protein: CASRSGVSTDTQYF.

This chain connects TRBV25-1 to TRBJ2-1; 8 nucleotides agree with TRBD1. J gave up 0 bases and V 8 bases, and 6 bases lay outside the gene matches. Germline-derived CDR1 and CDR2 are MGHDK and SYGVNS. The CDR3 runs to 15 residues. CDR3 nucleotides: TGTGCCAGCCAAAACAGGGGGTCCTCCTACAATGAGCAGTTCTTC. This gives the protein CASQNRGSSYNEQFF.

This chain uses TRBV6-1 with TRBJ1-2; D is ambiguous. The V and J ends lost 1 base and 13 bases respectively, with 7 bases between them. The CDR3 extends over 10 amino acids. Germline V CDR1 and CDR2: MNHNS, SASEGT. CDR3 DNA sequence: TGTGCCAGCAGTGAAGGGAACCTCACCTTC. Protein sequence: CASSEGNLTF.

V usage is TRBV28 and J usage is TRBJ1-6, with 9 nucleotides matching TRBD1. The CDR3 is 14 amino acids. V was clipped by 7 bases and J by 6 bases; unmatched bases: 4. CDR1 is MDHEN, CDR2 SYDVKM, per germline. The CDR3 loop reads CASKQGAGNSPLHF. The CDR3 DNA is TGTGCCAGCAAACAGGGGGCGGGTAATTCACCCCTCCACTTT.

J is TRBJ2-2 and V is TRBV18; D remains unclear. Trimming removed 3 bases at V and 0 bases at J, with 8 bases between. The germline V gene encodes CDR1 KGHSH and CDR2 LQKENI. This CDR3 is 15 amino acids long. The CDR3: CASSPWTANTGELFF. DNA for the CDR3: TGTGCCAGCTCACCGTGGACGGCGAACACCGGGGAGCTGTTTTTT.

The chain joins TRBV19 to TRBJ1-4; possibly TRBD1 for D (5 bases). The germline V gene has CDR1 LNHDA and CDR2 SQIVND (reference sequence). The CDR3 consists of 15 residues. The V end was cut by 8 bases, the J end by 5 bases, with 18 bases between. CDR3 nucleotide sequence: TGTGCCAGTCGGGACCTCAGGGAACAGAATGAAAAACTGTTTTTT. It encodes CASRDLREQNEKLFF.

The J gene is TRBJ2-1, the V gene TRBV7-3; TRBD2 is a possible D gene (6 bases). The ends were cut back, 5 bases at V and 0 bases at J, with 17 bases in the middle. Germline assignment: CDR1 SGHTA and CDR2 FQGTGA. The CDR3 has 17 residues. The CDR3, as DNA: TGTGCCAGCAGCCGGGAGCCGCGCTTGAGCTCCTACAATGAGCAGTTCTTC. This translates into CASSREPRLSSYNEQFF. The variable domain in full, with the rest retrieved from reference TRBV7-3 and TRBJ2-1, is GAGVSQTPSNKVTEKGKYVELRCDPISGHTALYWYRQSLGQGPEFLIYFQGTGAADDSGLPNDRFFAVRPEGSVSTLKIQRTERGDSAVYLCASSREPRLSSYNEQFFGPGTRLTVL.

This clone has just one count. The rearrangement joins TRBV12-5 to TRBJ1-2, with D possibly being TRBD1 (5 bases). CDR1 and CDR2 (germline): LGHNT, FRNRAP. CDR3 length: 16 residues. The ends were cut back, 0 bases at V and 7 bases at J, with 18 bases in the middle. The CDR3, as DNA: TGTGCTAGTGGTTTGGTACCCAGAGGGGAAGGGAGTGGCTACACCTTC. Residues: CASGLVPRGEGSGYTF.

This sequence joins TRBV23-1 and TRBJ2-5; 8 nucleotides agree with TRBD1. TRBV23-1 is given ORF status, its function remaining uncertain. This CDR3 region has 13 residues. V was pared by 5 bases and J by 5 bases, with 4 bases of the junction left unmatched. In DNA form, the CDR3 reads TGCGCCAGCAGTGGACAGGGACCCGAGACCCAGTACTTC. Protein sequence: CASSGQGPETQYF.

The table lists this clone with many counts. This sequence joins TRBV2 and TRBJ1-6; 8 bases align to TRBD1. In germline, CDR1 is SNHLY, CDR2 FYNNEI. CDR3 size: 15 residues. Germline trimming cut 3 bases from V and 7 bases from J; bases unmatched to any gene: 5. DNA of the CDR3: TGTGCCAGCAGTGAGAAGGGACAGGTGAATTCACCCCTCCACTTT. It is translated as CASSEKGQVNSPLHF.

This rearrangement joins TRBV14 to TRBJ2-1; no reliable D call. The CDR3 is 13 amino acids. V was clipped by 4 bases and J by 6 bases, with 10 bases between them. From germline, CDR1 is SGHDN and CDR2 FVKESK. For the CDR3, the DNA is TGTGCCAGCAGCCGTAGGGCCCCCAATGAGCAGTTCTTC. This codes for CASSRRAPNEQFF.

This chain links TRBV6-5 with TRBJ1-4; a weak D match, TRBD1 (5 bases). The V end lost 2 bases, the J end lost 8 bases, and 12 bases lay between the germline ends. The CDR3 extends over 14 amino acids. Germline V gene data show CDR1 as MNHEY and CDR2 as SVGAGI. The CDR3 region has the DNA TGTGCCAGCAGTTACAACGGGGAGGGGGAAAAACTGTTTTTT. Translating gives CASSYNGEGEKLFF.